A single sample is the source of the 9 T cell receptor beta chains below, sequenced in a study of beta chain features in type 1 diabetes. Study-wide results and caveats: Significant though moderate, a shortening of TCRB CDR3s appeared in all four CD4+ subsets of Type 1 diabetes patients.

The authors reverse transcribed all of the isolated RNA, so sequencing captured expressed TCRB transcripts. Some clones are missing from TCRdb's copy, which holds only in-frame ones; the method was immunoSEQ multiplex PCR. Among roughly 220,000 clones listed, 16% were seen once. These receptors are not linked to any known antigen. What was sequenced was naive CD4+ T cells from blood. The receptors were sampled from a man in his thirties or forties with type 1 diabetes.

This clone was seen more than once but under ten times. The CDR3 here is CASSPVNNEQFF. CDR3 coding DNA: TGTGCCAGCTCACCAGTGAATAATGAGCAGTTCTTC. The rearrangement links TRBV18 to TRBJ2-1; unclear D gene. This CDR3 spans 12 amino acids. V dropped 2 bases and J dropped 7 bases, with 6 bases sitting between them. Looked up from germline, CDR1 is KGHSH and CDR2 is LQKENI. The variable domain in full, with the rest retrieved from reference TRBV18 and TRBJ2-1, is NAGVMQNPRHLVRRRGQEARLRCSPMKGHSHVYWYRQLPEEGLKFMVYLQKENIIDESGMPKERFSAEFPKEGPSILRIQQVVRGDSAAYFCASSPVNNEQFFGPGTRLTVL.

In its sample, this clone was seen a few times. V usage is TRBV30 and J usage is TRBJ1-1; D is undetermined. Between the trimmed V and J ends, which lost 0 bases and 7 bases, there was a span of 12 bases. This CDR3 is 13 amino acids long. Per the germline V gene, CDR1 is GTSNPN and CDR2 is SVGIG (reference sequence). CDR3 coding DNA: TGTGCCTGGAGTGTAAAACGAGGGATTGAAGCTTTCTTT. Translation gives CAWSVKRGIEAFF.

This rearrangement joins TRBV5-1 to TRBJ2-5; TRBD1 is a possible D gene (5 bases). Trimming removed 4 bases from V and 2 bases from J, with 9 bases in between. Per germline, CDR1 SGHRS and CDR2 YFSETQ. CDR3 size: 13 residues. The CDR3 here is CASSTQGQETQYF. The CDR3 DNA sequence: TGCGCCAGCAGCACGCAGGGACAAGAGACCCAGTACTTC.

Only a few counts were recorded for this clone. The V call is TRBV18, the J call TRBJ1-2; 7 bases align to TRBD1. CDR3 length: 14 amino acids. J was trimmed by 4 bases and V by 0 bases; bases with no gene match: 2. Germline V gene lookup returns CDR1 KGHSH and CDR2 LQKENI. CDR3 loop: CASSPPQGSYGYTF. The CDR3 region has the DNA TGTGCCAGCTCACCACCACAGGGGTCCTATGGCTACACCTTC.

The CDR3 loop reads CASSSGTATDTQYF. The CDR3 DNA sequence: TGCGCCAGCAGCTCCGGGACAGCCACAGATACGCAGTATTTT. The chain has TRBV5-1 and TRBJ2-3; 7 bases line up with TRBD1. The trim removed 3 bases at V and 2 bases at J, leaving 3 bases unmatched. This CDR3 comprises 14 residues. The V gene's germline CDR1 is SGHRS and CDR2 YFSETQ.

This rearrangement joins TRBV29-1 to TRBJ1-1, with unresolved D. This CDR3 contains 13 residues. The V end was cut by 4 bases, the J end by 1 base, with 10 bases between. The germline V gene has CDR1 SQVTM and CDR2 ANQGSEA. The CDR3 loop reads CSVGAWENTEAFF. CDR3 bases: TGCAGCGTTGGGGCCTGGGAGAACACTGAAGCTTTCTTT.

This clone came up a few times. This rearrangement joins TRBV7-3 to TRBJ2-4; the D call may be TRBD1 or TRBD2 (5 bases each). V was trimmed by 5 bases and J by 5 bases, leaving 16 bases between them. The CDR3 has 15 residues. Germline assignment: CDR1 SGHTA and CDR2 FQGTGA. The CDR3 here is CASSPSWGMENIQYF. CDR3 DNA: TGTGCCAGCAGCCCCTCCTGGGGGATGGAAAACATTCAGTACTTC.

The gene calls are TRBV18 and TRBJ2-5; tentatively, D is TRBD1 (6 bases). With 2 bases removed from V and 3 bases from J, the gap between germline ends came to 7 bases. The CDR3 contains 13 residues. The germline gives CDR1 KGHSH, CDR2 LQKENI. For the CDR3, the DNA is TGTGCCAGCTCACCAGGGGGCGAAGAGACCCAGTACTTC. This codes for CASSPGGEETQYF.

In its sample, this clone was seen a few times. This rearrangement joins TRBV5-1 to TRBJ2-3; 9 positions match TRBD2. Germline V CDR1 and CDR2: SGHRS, YFSETQ. CDR3 length equals 17 residues. The junction had 10 bases not matched to a gene; V was cut back by 3 bases and J by 2 bases. This CDR3 is CASSSTGTSLSTDTQYF. The DNA for the CDR3 is TGCGCCAGCAGCTCCACCGGGACTAGCCTTTCCACAGATACGCAGTATTTT. The whole variable domain, remainder taken from reference TRBV5-1 and TRBJ2-3, is KAGVTQTPRYLIKTRGQQVTLSCSPISGHRSVSWYQQTPGQGLQFLFEYFSETQRNKGNFPGRFSGRQFSNSRSEMNVSTLELGDSALYLCASSSTGTSLSTDTQYFGPGTRLTVL.